This TCR beta chain was recorded in a study of blood T cell repertoires in COVID-19. Overall study context: Donors in the United States, Italy and Spain gave samples during acute or convalescent COVID-19.

Sequencing was performed with immunoSEQ multiplex PCR; in TCRdb, only in-frame clones are kept and a portion is missing. This table holds some 96,000 clones, around four fifths found once. The CDR3 is 15 amino acids. From germline, CDR1 is SGHDT and CDR2 YYEEEE. Between the trimmed V and J ends, which lost 3 bases and 0 bases, there was a span of 12 bases. This sequence was found in a woman in her seventies with acute or convalescent COVID-19. The gene calls are TRBV5-6 and TRBJ1-1; D unclear. The sequenced material came from peripheral blood. In DNA form, the CDR3 reads TGTGCCAGCAGCTCGGATGCGAGGATGAACACTGAAGCTTTCTTT. It is translated as CASSSDARMNTEAFF.